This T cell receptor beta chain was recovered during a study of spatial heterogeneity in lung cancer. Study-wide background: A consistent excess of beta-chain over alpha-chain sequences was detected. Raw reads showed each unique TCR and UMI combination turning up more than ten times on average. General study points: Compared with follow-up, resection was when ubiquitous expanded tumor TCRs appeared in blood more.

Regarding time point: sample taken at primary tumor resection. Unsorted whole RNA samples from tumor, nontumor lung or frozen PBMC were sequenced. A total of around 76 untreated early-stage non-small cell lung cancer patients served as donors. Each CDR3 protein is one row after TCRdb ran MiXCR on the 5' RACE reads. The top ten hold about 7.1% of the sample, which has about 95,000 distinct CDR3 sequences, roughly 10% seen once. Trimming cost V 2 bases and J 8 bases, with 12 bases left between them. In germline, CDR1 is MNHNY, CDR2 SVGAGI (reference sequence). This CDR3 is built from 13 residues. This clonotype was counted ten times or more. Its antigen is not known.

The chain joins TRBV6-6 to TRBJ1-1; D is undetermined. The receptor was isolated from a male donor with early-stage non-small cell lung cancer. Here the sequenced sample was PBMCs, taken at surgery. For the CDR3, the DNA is TGTGCCAGCAGTTACGCGGCCTCAACCGAAGCTTTCTTT. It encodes CASSYAASTEAFF.